This T cell receptor (beta chain) was obtained from a study of OX40 agonist ivuxolimab in advanced cancers. From germline, CDR1 is SGHTA and CDR2 FQGNSA. With 5 bases removed from V and 1 base from J, the gap between germline ends came to 6 bases. This CDR3 region has 12 residues. Sequencing used immunoSEQ multiplex PCR; TCRdb keeps in-frame clones, though not all of them. The data contain approximately 81,000 clones, approximately 90% of them seen just once; the ten biggest clones take up just under 1%. The origin of this receptor is an adult with an advanced solid tumor such as melanoma, head and neck, liver or kidney cancer. The J gene is TRBJ2-7, the V gene TRBV7-2; D remains ambiguous. This sample comprised CD4+ or CD8+ T cells sorted from blood, obtained in a trial of the OX40 agonist ivuxolimab. The CDR3 protein is CASSPRSYEQYF. In DNA, the CDR3 is TGTGCCAGCAGCCCACGTTCCTACGAGCAGTACTTC.